This T cell receptor (beta chain) was recorded in a study of tumor-infiltrating lymphocytes in oesophageal squamous cell carcinoma. TCRdb recomputed calls from the PCR reads with MiXCR, one row per CDR3 protein. The data show around 20,000 distinct CDR3 sequences, 30% to 45% seen once. The CDR3 has 14 amino acids. Germline values: CDR1 SGHTA, CDR2 FQGTGA. Sequenced input: esophageal tumor tissue. The chain uses TRBV7-3 and TRBJ2-4; tentative D call: TRBD2 (5 bases). The DNA matches TRBJ2-5 better at its end, which makes the J call doubtful. This TCR was recovered from a male donor with esophageal squamous cell carcinoma. The CDR3 reads CASSPRAGSETQYF. CDR3 coding DNA: TGTGCCAGCAGCCCTAGGGCGGGTAGCGAGACCCAGTACTTC.